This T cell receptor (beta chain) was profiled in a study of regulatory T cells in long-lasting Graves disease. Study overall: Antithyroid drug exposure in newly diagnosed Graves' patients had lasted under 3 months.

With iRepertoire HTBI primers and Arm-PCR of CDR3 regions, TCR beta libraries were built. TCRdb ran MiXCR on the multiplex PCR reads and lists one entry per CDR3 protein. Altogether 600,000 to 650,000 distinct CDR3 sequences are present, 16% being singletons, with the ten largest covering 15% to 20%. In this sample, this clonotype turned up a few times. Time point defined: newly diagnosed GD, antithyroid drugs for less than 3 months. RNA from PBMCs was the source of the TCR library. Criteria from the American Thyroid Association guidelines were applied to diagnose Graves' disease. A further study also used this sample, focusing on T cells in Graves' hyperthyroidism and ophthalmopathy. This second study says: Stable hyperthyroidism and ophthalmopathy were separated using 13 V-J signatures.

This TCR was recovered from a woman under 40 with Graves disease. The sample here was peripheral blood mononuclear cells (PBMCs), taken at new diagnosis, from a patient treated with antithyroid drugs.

CDR3 nucleotide sequence: TGTGCCAGCAGTTTCGACAGCAATAATTCACCCCTCCACTTT. The encoded protein is CASSFDSNNSPLHF. The V call is TRBV28, the J call TRBJ1-6, with D tentatively TRBD1 (5 bases). The CDR3 is 14 residues long. Germline CDR1 is MDHEN and CDR2 is SYDVKM. V gave up 3 bases and J gave up 5 bases, with 8 bases separating them.